There are a few counts of the clone carrying this T cell receptor (beta chain). Its antigen is currently unknown. This sample is drawn from a study of shared clonotypes between healthy human individuals. In the study overall: The donor pool was made up of two women and three men aged 18 to 49. Study results and limitations: Non-shared clonotypes had lower generation probabilities than those shared by all four donors. A few donors held about 5% of naive CD4 clonotypes in common.

Germline loops: CDR1 SGHRS, CDR2 YFSETQ. The V and J ends lost 6 bases and 5 bases, in that order; junction bases with no gene match: 12. The CDR3 contains 15 residues. An assay was performed, and its level was deep. Clones were sequenced by immunoSEQ multiplex PCR, and TCRdb holds only the in-frame ones, with some missing. The sample contains about 320,000 clones, roughly 91% of which appear only once. The receptor comes from a man between 18 and 29 years old in good health. The chain uses TRBV5-1 and TRBJ2-5, with 8 bases identical to TRBD1. The material sequenced was memory CD8+ T cells sorted from blood. Subset described: CD45RO+ cells pooled with CCR7-negative TemRA cells. The CDR3 DNA is TGCGCCAGCACGGACAGGGTTGGAGCGAGGGAGACCCAGTACTTC. Translation gives CASTDRVGARETQYF.